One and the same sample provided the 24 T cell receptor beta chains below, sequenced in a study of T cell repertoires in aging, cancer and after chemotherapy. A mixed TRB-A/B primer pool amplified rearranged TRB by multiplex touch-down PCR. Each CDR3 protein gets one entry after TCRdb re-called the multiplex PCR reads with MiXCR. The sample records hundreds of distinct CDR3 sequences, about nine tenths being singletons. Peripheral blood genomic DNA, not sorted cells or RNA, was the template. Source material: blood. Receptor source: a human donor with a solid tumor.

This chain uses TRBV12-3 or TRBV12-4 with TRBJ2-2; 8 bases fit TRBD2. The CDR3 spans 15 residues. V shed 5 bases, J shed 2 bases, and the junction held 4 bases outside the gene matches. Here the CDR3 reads CASSERGTNTGELFF. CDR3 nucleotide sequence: TGTGCCAGCAGTGAGCGGGGGACCAACACCGGGGAGCTGTTTTTT.

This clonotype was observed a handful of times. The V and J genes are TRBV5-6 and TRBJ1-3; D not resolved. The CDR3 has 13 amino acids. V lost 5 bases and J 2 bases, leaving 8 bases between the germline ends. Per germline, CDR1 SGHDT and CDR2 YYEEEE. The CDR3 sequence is CASRHRTGNTIYF. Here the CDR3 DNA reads TGTGCCAGCAGACATAGAACTGGAAACACCATATATTTT.

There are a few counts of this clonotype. This CDR3 reads CASSYPAGGNNEQFF. CDR3 nucleotides: TGTGCCAGCAGTTACCCGGCGGGGGGTAACAATGAGCAGTTCTTC. The chain couples TRBV6-2 or TRBV6-3 to TRBJ2-1, with TRBD2 matching over 8 bases. CDR3 length: 15 amino acids. V was pared by 2 bases and J by 5 bases, with 5 bases of the junction left unmatched. Per the germline V gene, CDR1 is MNHEY and CDR2 is SVGEGT.

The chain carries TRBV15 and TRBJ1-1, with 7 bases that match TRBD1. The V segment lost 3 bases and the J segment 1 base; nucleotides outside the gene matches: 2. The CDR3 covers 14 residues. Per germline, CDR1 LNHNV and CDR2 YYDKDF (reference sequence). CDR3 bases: TGTGCCACCAGCAGGGGACAGACGAACACTGAAGCTTTCTTT. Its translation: CATSRGQTNTEAFF. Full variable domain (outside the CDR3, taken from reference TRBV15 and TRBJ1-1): DAMVIQNPRYQVTQFGKPVTLSCSQTLNHNVMYWYQQKSSQAPKLLFHYYDKDFNNEADTPDNFQSRRPNTSFCFLDIRSPGLGDTAMYLCATSRGQTNTEAFFGQGTRLTVV.

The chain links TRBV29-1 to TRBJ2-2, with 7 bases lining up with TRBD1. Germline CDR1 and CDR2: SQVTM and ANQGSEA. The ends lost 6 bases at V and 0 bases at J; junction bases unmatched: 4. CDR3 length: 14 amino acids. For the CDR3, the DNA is TGCAGCGTCGAGGGACAGACGAACACCGGGGAGCTGTTTTTT. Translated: CSVEGQTNTGELFF.

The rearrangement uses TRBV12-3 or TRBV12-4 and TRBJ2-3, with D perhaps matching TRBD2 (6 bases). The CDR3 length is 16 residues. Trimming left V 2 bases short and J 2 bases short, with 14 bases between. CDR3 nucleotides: TGTGCCAGCAGTTTACGAGGTAGCGGCCCCACAGATACGCAGTATTTT. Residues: CASSLRGSGPTDTQYF.

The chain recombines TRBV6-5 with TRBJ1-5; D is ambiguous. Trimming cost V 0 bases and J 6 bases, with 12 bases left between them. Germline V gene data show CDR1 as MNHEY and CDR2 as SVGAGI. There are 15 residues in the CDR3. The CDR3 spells CASSYSLGSGQPQHF. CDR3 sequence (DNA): TGTGCCAGCAGTTACTCGCTAGGGTCGGGTCAGCCCCAGCATTTT.

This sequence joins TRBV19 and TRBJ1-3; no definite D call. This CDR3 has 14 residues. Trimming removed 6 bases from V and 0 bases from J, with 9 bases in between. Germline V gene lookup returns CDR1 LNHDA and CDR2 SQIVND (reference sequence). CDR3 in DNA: TGTGCCAGTAGGTCGGTAGCCTCTGGAAACACCATATATTTT. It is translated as CASRSVASGNTIYF.

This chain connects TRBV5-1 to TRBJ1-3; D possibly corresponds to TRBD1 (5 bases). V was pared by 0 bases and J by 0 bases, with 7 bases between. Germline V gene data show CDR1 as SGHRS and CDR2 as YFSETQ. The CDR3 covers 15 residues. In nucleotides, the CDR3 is TGCGCCAGCAGCTTGGGACAGAGCTCTGGAAACACCATATATTTT. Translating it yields CASSLGQSSGNTIYF. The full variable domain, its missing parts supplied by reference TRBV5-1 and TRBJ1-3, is KAGVTQTPRYLIKTRGQQVTLSCSPISGHRSVSWYQQTPGQGLQFLFEYFSETQRNKGNFPGRFSGRQFSNSRSEMNVSTLELGDSALYLCASSLGQSSGNTIYFGEGSWLTVV.

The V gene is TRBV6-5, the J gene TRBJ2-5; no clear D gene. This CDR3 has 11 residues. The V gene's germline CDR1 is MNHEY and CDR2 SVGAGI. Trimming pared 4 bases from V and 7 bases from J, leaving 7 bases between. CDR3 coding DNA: TGTGCCAGCAGTTCCCAACTGACCCAGTACTTC. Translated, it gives CASSSQLTQYF.

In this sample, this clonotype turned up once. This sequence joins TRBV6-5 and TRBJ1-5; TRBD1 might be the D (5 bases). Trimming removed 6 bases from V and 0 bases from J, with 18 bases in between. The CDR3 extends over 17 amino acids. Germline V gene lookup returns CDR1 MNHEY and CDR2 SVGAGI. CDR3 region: CASRRSGTVYSNQPQHF. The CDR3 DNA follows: TGTGCCAGCAGAAGATCAGGGACGGTCTATAGCAATCAGCCCCAGCATTTT.

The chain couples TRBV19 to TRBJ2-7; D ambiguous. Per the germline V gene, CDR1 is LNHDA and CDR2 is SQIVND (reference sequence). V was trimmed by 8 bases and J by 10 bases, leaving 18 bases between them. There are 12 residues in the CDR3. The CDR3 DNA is TGTGCCAGTCGATCAAGTCCGAGGCAACAGTACTTC. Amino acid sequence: CASRSSPRQQYF.

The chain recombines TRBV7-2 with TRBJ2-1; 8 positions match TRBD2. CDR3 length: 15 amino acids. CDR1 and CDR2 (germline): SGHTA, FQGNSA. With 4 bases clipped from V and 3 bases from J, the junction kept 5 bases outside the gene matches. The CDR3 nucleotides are TGTGCCAGCAGCTCAGGGACTAGGGGCTACAATGAGCAGTTCTTC. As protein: CASSSGTRGYNEQFF.

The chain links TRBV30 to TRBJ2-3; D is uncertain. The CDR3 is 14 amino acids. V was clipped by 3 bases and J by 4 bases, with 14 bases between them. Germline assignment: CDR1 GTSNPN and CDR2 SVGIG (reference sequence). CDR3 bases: TGTGCCTGGAGCGAACTGATTGGCGCAGATACGCAGTATTTT. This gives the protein CAWSELIGADTQYF.

The CDR3 nucleotides are TGTGCCAGCAGCTTATTAGACGAGCAGTACTTC. It translates to CASSLLDEQYF. The rearrangement joins TRBV5-4 to TRBJ2-7; D is unresolved. Trimming removed 2 bases at V and 5 bases at J, with 5 bases between. The CDR3 has 11 residues. CDR1 is SGHNT and CDR2 is YYREEE in the germline V gene (reference sequence).

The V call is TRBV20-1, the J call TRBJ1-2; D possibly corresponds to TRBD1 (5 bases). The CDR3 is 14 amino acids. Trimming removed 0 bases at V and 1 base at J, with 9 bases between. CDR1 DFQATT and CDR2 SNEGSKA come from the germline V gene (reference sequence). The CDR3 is CSARDTTVNYGYTF. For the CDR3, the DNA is TGCAGTGCTAGAGATACGACAGTTAACTATGGCTACACCTTC.

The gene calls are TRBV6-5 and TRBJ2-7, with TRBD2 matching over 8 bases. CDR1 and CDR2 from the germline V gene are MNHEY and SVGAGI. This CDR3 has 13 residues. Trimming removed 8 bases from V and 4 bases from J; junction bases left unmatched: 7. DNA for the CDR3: TGTGCCAGCCGTGGGACTAGTGGGTACGAGCAGTACTTC. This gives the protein CASRGTSGYEQYF.

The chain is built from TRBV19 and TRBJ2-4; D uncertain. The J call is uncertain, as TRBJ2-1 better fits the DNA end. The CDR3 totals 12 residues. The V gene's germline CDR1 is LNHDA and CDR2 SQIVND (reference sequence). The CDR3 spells CASSQLRREQFF. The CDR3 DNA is TGTGCCAGTAGTCAGTTGCGTCGTGAGCAGTTCTTC.

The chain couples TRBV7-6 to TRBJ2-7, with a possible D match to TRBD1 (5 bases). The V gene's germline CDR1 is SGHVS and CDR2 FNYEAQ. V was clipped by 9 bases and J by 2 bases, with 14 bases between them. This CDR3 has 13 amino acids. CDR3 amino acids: CASQGAYTYEQYF. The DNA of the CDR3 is TGTGCCAGTCAAGGGGCCTACACCTACGAGCAGTACTTC.

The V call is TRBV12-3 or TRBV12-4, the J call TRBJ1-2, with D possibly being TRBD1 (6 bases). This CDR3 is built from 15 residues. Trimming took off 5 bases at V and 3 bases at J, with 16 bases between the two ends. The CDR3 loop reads CASSLGQTFDYGYTF. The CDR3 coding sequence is TGTGCCAGCAGTCTCGGACAGACCTTTGACTATGGCTACACCTTC.

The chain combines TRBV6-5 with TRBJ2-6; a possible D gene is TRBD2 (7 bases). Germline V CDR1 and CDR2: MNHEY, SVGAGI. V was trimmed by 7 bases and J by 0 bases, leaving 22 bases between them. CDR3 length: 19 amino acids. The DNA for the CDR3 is TGTGCCAGCAAAACGGCGCTGAGCGGGGACAACTCTGGGGCCAACGTCCTGACTTTC. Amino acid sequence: CASKTALSGDNSGANVLTF.

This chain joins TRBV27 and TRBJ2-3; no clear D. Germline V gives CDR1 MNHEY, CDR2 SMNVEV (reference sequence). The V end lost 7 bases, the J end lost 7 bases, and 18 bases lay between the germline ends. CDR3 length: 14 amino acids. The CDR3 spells CASTEGLVGNTQYF. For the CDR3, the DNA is TGTGCCAGCACCGAAGGGCTAGTTGGGAATACGCAGTATTTT.

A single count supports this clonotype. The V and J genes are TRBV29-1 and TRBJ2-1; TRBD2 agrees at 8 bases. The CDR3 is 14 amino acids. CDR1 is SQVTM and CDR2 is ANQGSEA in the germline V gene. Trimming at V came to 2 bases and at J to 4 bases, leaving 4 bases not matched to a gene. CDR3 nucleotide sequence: TGCAGCGTTGAAATCCCTAGCGGGTACAATGAGCAGTTCTTC. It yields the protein CSVEIPSGYNEQFF.

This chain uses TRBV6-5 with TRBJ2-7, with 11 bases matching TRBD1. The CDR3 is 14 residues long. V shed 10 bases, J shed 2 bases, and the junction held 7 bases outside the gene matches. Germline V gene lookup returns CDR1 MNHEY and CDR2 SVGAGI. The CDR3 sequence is CAISGTGGAYEQYF. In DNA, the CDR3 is TGTGCCATCTCAGGGACAGGGGGTGCCTACGAGCAGTACTTC.